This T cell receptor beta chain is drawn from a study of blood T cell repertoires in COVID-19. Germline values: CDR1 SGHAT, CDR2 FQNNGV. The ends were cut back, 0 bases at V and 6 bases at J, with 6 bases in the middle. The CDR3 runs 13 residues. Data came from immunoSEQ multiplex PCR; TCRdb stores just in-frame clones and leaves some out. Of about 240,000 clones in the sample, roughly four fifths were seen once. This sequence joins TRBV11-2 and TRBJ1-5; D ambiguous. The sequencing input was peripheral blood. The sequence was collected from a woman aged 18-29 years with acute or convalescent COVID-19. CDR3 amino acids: CASSLDRGQPQHF. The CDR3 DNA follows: TGTGCCAGCAGCTTAGATCGAGGTCAGCCCCAGCATTTT. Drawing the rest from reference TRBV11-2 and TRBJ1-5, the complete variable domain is EAGVAQSPRYKIIEKRQSVAFWCNPISGHATLYWYQQILGQGPKLLIQFQNNGVVDDSQLPKDRFSAERLKGVDSTLKIQPAKLEDSAVYLCASSLDRGQPQHFGDGTRLSIL.